This T cell receptor beta chain comes out of a study of identical twins. This clonotype was counted only a few times. Its cognate antigen is unknown. Regarding the study as a whole: The more abundant beta clonotypes in cord blood had fewer insertions, and memory repertoires did not show this.

CDR3 length: 12 amino acids. Germline V gene lookup returns CDR1 SEHNR and CDR2 FQNEAQ (reference sequence). Between the trimmed V and J ends, which lost 3 bases and 4 bases, there was a span of 4 bases. With template switching, a universal primer site was added, and the cDNA carried unique molecular identifiers. TCRdb processed the 5' RACE reads anew with MiXCR; each CDR3 protein has one entry. In the table there are 450,000 or so distinct CDR3 sequences, more than 20% of which are singletons. Healthy Caucasians were all of the donors. This sample also belongs to another study, concerning T cells expressing NK-cell markers. This second study says: Sorted CD3+CD56+NKG2C+, CD3+CD56+NKG2C- and CD3+CD56-NKG2C+ T-cell subsets were beta-chain profiled.

The receptor was isolated from a woman between 18 and 30 years old in good health. The chain recombines TRBV7-9 with TRBJ1-3, with D unresolved. The sequencing input was CD4+ T cells sorted from blood. The CDR3 loop is CASSFHGNTIYF. CDR3 sequence (DNA): TGTGCCAGCAGCTTCCACGGAAACACCATATATTTT.